The entry below describes one T cell receptor (beta chain). Antigen unknown. These data originate in a study of identical twins. General study results and limits: Abundant beta clonotypes from cord blood bore fewer insertions; memory repertoires lacked this pattern.

V shed 1 base, J shed 8 bases, and the junction held 14 bases outside the gene matches. The germline V gene has CDR1 SGHTA and CDR2 FQGTGA. This CDR3 is built from 18 residues. One entry per CDR3 protein, called by TCRdb with MiXCR from the 5' RACE reads. The table includes hundreds of thousands of distinct CDR3 sequences, 20% to 25% detected once. This sample also appeared in a second study, on T cells expressing NK-cell markers.

This TCR came from a woman in her late teens or twenties in good health. The chain couples TRBV7-3 to TRBJ2-2, with 9 bases aligning to TRBD2. Input material: CD4+ T cells sorted from blood. CDR3 nucleotides: TGTGCCAGCAGCTTAAGCCCCCGTAAGGCGGGGGGGTTGGGGGAGCTGTTTTTT. Amino acids: CASSLSPRKAGGLGELFF.